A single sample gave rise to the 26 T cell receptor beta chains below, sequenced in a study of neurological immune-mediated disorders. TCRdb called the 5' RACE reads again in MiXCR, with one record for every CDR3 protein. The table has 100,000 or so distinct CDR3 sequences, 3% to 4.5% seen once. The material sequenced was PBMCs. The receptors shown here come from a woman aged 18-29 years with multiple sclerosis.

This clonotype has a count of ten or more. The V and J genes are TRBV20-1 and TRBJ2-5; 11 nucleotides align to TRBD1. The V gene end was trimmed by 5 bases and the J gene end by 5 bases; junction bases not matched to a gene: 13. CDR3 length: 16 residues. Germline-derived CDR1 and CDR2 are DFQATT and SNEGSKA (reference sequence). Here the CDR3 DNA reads TGCAGTGCTGGAAGGACAGGGGGCGTTTTGAGGGAGACCCAGTACTTC. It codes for CSAGRTGGVLRETQYF.

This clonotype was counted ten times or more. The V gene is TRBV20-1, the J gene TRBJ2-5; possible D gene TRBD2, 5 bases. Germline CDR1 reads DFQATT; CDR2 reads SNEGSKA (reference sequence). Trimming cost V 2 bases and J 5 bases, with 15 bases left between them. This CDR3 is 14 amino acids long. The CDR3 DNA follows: TGCAGTGCTAGATCGGGGTACGGTCAGGAGACCCAGTACTTC. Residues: CSARSGYGQETQYF.

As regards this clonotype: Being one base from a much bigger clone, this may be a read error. CDR3 DNA: TGCGCCAGCAGCGAACCAAGACGGGAAGAGCAGTACTTC. It specifies CASSEPRREEQYF. The chain joins TRBV5-1 to TRBJ2-7, with D possibly being TRBD2 (5 bases). CDR1 and CDR2 (germline): SGHRS, YFSETQ. The CDR3 runs 13 residues. The ends were cut back, 4 bases at V and 7 bases at J, with 15 bases in the middle.

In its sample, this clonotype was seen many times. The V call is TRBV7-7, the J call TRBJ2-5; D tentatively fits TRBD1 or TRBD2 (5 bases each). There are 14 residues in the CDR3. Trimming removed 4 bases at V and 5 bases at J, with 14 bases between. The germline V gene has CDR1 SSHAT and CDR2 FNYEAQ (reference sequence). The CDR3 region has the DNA TGTGCCAGCAGCTCCTGGGCCCGGGGCGAGACCCAGTACTTC. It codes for CASSSWARGETQYF.

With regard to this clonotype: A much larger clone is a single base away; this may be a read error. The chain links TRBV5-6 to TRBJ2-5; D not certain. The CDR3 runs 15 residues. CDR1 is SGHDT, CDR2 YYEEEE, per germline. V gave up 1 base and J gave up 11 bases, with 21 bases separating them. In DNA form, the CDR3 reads TGTGCCAGCAGCTTGCTAATCAGCGACCAAAGGACGCAGTACTTC. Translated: CASSLLISDQRTQYF.

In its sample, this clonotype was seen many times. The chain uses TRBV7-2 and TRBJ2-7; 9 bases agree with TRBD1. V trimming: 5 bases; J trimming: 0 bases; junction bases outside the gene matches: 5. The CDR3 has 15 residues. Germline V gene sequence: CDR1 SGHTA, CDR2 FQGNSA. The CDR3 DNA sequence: TGTGCCAGCAGCACAACAGGGGGCGGCTCCTACGAGCAGTACTTC. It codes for CASSTTGGGSYEQYF.

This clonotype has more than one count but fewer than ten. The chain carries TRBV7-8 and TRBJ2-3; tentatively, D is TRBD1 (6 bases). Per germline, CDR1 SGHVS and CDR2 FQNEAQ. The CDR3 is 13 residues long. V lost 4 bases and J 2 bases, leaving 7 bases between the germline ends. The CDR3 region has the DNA TGTGCCAGCAGCTCGGGACACACAGATACGCAGTATTTT. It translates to CASSSGHTDTQYF.

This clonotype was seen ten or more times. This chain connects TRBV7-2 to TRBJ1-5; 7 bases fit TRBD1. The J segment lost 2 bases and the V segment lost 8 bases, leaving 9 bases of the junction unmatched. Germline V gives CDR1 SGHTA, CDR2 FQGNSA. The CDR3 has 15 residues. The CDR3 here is CASRKGAGGNQPQHF. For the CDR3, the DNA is TGTGCCAGCCGGAAGGGGGCAGGGGGCAATCAGCCCCAGCATTTT.

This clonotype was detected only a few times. The CDR3, as DNA: TGCGCCAGCAGCTTGGAGGCAGGGCGAAACACCATATATTTT. Translated: CASSLEAGRNTIYF. The genes are TRBV5-1 and TRBJ1-3; D possibly corresponds to TRBD1 (5 bases). The germline gives CDR1 SGHRS, CDR2 YFSETQ. Trimming removed 0 bases from V and 5 bases from J, with 9 bases in between. This CDR3 spans 14 amino acids.

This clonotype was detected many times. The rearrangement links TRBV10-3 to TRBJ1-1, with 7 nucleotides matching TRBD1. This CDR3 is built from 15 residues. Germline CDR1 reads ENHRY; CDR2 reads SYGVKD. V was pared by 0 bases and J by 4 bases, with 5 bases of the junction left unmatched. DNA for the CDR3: TGTGCCATCAGTGAGTCAGGGGGCGCTTTCACTGAAGCTTTCTTT. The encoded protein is CAISESGGAFTEAFF.

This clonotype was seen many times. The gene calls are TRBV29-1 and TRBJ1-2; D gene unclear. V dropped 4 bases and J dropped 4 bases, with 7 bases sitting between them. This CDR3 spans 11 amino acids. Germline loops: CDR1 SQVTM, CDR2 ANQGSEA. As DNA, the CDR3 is TGCAGCGTTGTGGAAACCTATGGCTACACCTTC. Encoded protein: CSVVETYGYTF.

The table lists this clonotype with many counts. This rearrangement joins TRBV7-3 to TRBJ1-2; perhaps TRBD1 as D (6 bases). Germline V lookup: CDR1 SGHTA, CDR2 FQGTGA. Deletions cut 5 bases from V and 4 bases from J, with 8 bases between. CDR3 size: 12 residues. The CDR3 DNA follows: TGTGCCAGCAGCGCGACAGGCTATGGCTACACCTTC. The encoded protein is CASSATGYGYTF.

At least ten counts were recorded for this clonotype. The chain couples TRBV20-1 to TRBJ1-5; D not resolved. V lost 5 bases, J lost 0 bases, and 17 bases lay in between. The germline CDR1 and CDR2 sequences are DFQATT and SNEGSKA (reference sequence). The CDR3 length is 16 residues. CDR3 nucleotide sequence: TGCAGTGCTCATCCCCTGACGGGGTATAGCAATCAGCCCCAGCATTTT. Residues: CSAHPLTGYSNQPQHF.

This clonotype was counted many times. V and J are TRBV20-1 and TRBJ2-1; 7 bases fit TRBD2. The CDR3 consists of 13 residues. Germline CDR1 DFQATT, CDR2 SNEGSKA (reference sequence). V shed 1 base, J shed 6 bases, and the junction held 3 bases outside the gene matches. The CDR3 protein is CSARGAGVNEQFF. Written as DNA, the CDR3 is TGCAGTGCTAGAGGGGCGGGGGTCAATGAGCAGTTCTTC.

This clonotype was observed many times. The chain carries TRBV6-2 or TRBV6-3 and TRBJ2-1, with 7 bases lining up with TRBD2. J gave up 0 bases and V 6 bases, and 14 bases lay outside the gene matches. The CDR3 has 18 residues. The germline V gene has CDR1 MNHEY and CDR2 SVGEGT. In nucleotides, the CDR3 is TGTGCCAGCAGACACCAACTCTCTAGCGGAGGCTCCTACAATGAGCAGTTCTTC. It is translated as CASRHQLSSGGSYNEQFF.

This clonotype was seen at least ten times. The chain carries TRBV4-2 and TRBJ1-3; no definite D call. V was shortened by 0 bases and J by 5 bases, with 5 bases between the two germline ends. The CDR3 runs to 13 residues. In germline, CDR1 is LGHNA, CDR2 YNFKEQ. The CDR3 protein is CASSQEQRNTIYF. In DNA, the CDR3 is TGTGCCAGCAGCCAAGAACAGAGAAACACCATATATTTT.

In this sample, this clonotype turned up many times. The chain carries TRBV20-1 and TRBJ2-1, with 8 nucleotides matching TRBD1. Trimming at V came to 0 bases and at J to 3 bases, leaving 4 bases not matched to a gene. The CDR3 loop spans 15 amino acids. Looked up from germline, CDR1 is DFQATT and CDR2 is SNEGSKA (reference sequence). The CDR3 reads CSARDPGQDYNEQFF. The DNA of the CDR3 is TGCAGTGCTAGAGACCCGGGACAGGACTACAATGAGCAGTTCTTC.

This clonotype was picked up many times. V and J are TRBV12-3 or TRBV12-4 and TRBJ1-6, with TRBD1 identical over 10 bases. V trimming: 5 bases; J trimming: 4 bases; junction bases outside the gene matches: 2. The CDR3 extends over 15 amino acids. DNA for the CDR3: TGTGCCAGCAGTCTGGACAGGGGGTATAATTCACCCCTCCACTTT. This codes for CASSLDRGYNSPLHF.

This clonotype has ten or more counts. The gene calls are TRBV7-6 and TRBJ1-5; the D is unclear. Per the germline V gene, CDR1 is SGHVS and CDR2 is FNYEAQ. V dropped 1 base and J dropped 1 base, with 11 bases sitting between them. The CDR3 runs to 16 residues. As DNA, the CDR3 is TGTGCCAGCAGCTTAGAGGCGGGAAAGAGCAATCAGCCCCAGCATTTT. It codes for CASSLEAGKSNQPQHF.

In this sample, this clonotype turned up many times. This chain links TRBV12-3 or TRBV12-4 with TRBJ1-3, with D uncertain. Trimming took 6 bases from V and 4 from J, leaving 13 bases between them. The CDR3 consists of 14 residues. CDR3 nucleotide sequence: TGTGCCAGCAGGAGCATAGTGGCGGGAAACACCATATATTTT. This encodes CASRSIVAGNTIYF.

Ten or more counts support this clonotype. The CDR3 DNA is TGCAGCGTTGTGAAAGGTGGGGAGAACATTCAGTACTTC. The encoded protein is CSVVKGGENIQYF. The chain employs TRBV29-1 and TRBJ2-4, with a weak D call TRBD2 (5 bases). The V end lost 4 bases, the J end lost 7 bases, and 14 bases lay between the germline ends. CDR3 length: 13 amino acids. CDR1 SQVTM and CDR2 ANQGSEA come from the germline V gene.

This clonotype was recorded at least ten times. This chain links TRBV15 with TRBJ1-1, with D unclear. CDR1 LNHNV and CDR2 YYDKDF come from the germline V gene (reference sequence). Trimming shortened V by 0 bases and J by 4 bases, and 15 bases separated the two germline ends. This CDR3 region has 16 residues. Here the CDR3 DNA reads TGTGCCACCAGCAGAGATTCTCCATTGGTATCCACTGAAGCTTTCTTT. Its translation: CATSRDSPLVSTEAFF.

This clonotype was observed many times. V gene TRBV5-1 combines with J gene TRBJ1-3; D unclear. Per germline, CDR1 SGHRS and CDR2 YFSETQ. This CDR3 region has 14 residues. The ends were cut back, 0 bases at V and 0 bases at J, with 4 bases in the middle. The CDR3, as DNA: TGCGCCAGCAGCTTGGTGGGCTCTGGAAACACCATATATTTT. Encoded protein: CASSLVGSGNTIYF.

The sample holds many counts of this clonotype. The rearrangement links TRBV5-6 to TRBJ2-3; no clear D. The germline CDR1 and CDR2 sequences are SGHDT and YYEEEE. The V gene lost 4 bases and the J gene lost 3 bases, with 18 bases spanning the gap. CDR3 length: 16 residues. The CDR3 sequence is CASSVSPQVRTDTQYF. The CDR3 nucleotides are TGTGCCAGCAGCGTATCACCCCAGGTCAGGACAGATACGCAGTATTTT.

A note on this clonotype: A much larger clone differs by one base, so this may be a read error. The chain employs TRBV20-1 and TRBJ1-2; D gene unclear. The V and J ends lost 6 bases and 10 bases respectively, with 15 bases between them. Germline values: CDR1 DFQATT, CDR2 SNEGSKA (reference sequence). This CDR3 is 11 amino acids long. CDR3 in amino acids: CSAVVHRDYTF. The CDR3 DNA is TGCAGTGCAGTCGTACACAGAGACTACACCTTC.

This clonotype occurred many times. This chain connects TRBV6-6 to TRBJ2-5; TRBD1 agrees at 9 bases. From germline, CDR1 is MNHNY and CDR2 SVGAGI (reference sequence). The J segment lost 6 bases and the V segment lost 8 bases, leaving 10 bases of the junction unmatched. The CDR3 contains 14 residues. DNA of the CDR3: TGTGCCAGCGGCCCCGGGACAGGGCAAAAGACCCAGTACTTC. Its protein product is CASGPGTGQKTQYF.